This T cell receptor (beta chain) was recorded in a study of blood T cell repertoires in COVID-19 (dated by TCRdb to 2019 to 2021). With regard to the full study: Samples covering the acute and convalescent phases of COVID-19 were provided by collaborators in the United States, Italy and Spain. The material from the prospective study consisted of cDNA or gDNA derived from T cells, B-cell-depleted T cells, or PBMCs. The dataset comprised deeply sampled blood TCRbeta repertoires from subjects exposed to, actively infected with, or recovered from COVID-19. A freely available public database, intended as a resource for researchers studying the immune response to SARS-CoV-2, is where the repertoires were released. Samples came from the ongoing ImmuneRACE study (first 160 participants) plus 1,254 subjects from 6 global collaborators. A de-identified subject ID, COVID-19 status, age in years and sex were almost always included in the sample metadata. HLA class I and class II types, where available, came from metadata supplied by the sample provider rather than from assay-based typing.

Looking up the germline V gene (reference sequence) yields CDR1 LNHDA and CDR2 SQIVND. The CDR3, cysteine through phenylalanine, is 17 amino acids long. The only DNA kept is the CDR3, 51 bases in frame from the first base. Trimmed from V: 5 bases; trimmed from J: 4 bases; junction bases lacking a gene match: 16. Findings and caveats that apply to the study as a whole: How much clinical and demographic metadata was included differed by source and by participant, and the metadata was provided uncurated.

Each collaborating institution followed its own protocols to collect whole blood in K2EDTA tubes. For TCRbeta analysis, collaborators shipped samples as frozen whole blood, isolated PBMCs, or DNA extracted from either of those sample types. TCRbeta CDR3 regions were amplified from genomic DNA using the immunoSEQ Assay, a bias-controlled multiplex PCR. As for the authors' bioinformatics: Nucleated cell counts per sample were estimated from amplification of reference gene primers within the assay. To quantify the absolute abundance of each unique TCRbeta CDR3 rearrangement, sequence reads were collapsed and filtered. For each sample, productive Simpson clonality was calculated as the square root of Simpson's diversity index across productive rearrangements. In TCRdb, the immuneACCESS table is reduced to in-frame sequences with V and J assigned. These tables do not hold every clone; where another copy was compared, an unresolved V gene accounts for under half, and the others remain unexplained. The V and J calls and clone size are taken from that table; D and trimming were inferred from the DNA. The sample table lists 150,000 to 200,000 clones, approximately 78% of them with a count of one. Of the sample, 2.8% falls within the top ten clones.

Concerning this clone: It has no known antigen specificity. No qualities accompany the bases; no much larger clone lies one base away.

The receptor's source is a woman older than 75 with active or convalescent COVID-19. The sample consisted of peripheral blood. The V gene is TRBV19 and the J gene is TRBJ2-7; the junction holds 8 bases that match TRBD1. The DNA is as follows: TGTGCCAGTAGTCCGTCGAACGACCCCGACAGGGGTTACGAGCAGTACTTC. This encodes CASSPSNDPDRGYEQYF.